These T cell receptor beta chains were read from a single sample in a study of immune cell composition in non-small cell lung cancer. Only in-frame clones appear in the TCRdb table, and some are missing; sequencing was by immunoSEQ multiplex PCR. The sample records about 3,100 clones, 78% being singletons. Sequenced sample: non-adjacent lung tissue. Receptors were obtained from a human donor with non-small cell lung cancer. The donor label of this sample is uncertain. Each CDR3 is given with its conserved first and last residue. D genes are given only for firm matches. Not all rows give a size; the values are once, few, many and, for expanded clones, a class.

J: TRBJ2-7; V: TRBV19; size: NA; D: NA; DNA: TGTGCCAGTAGTATGGACAGTTGGAGCTCCTACGAGCAGTACTTC; CDR3: CASSMDSWSSYEQYF
J: TRBJ1-1; V: TRBV20-1; size: NA; D: NA; DNA: TGCAGTGCTCCTAGGGGGGGGAGAGCTTTCTTT; CDR3: CSAPRGGRAFF
J: TRBJ1-2; V: TRBV7-9; size: NA; D: NA; DNA: TGTGCCAGCAGCTTAGGATCTAACGTGAGGAGCTATGGCTACACCTTC; CDR3: CASSLGSNVRSYGYTF
J: TRBJ1-1; V: TRBV16; size: NA; D: NA; DNA: TGTGCCAGCAGCCAAGCACAGGGCGGGAACACTGAAGCTTTCTTT; CDR3: CASSQAQGGNTEAFF
J: TRBJ2-1; V: TRBV6-1; size: NA; D: NA; DNA: TGTGCCAGCAGGGGGGGCGGGAGAGTCCGAGATGAGCAGTTCTTC; CDR3: CASRGGGRVRDEQFF
J: TRBJ2-7; V: TRBV28; size: NA; D: NA; DNA: TGTGCCAGCGAGGACAGATCCTACGAGCAGTACTTC; CDR3: CASEDRSYEQYF
J: TRBJ1-2; V: TRBV4-2; size: NA; D: NA; DNA: TGTGCCAGCACCCTCAACGGGGAAGGGGGCTACACCTTC; CDR3: CASTLNGEGGYTF
J: TRBJ1-5; V: TRBV28; size: few; D: NA; DNA: TGTGCCAGCAGTTTATTGAGGGGGTCCAGGGGGCCCCAGCATTTT; CDR3: CASSLLRGSRGPQHF
J: TRBJ1-5; V: TRBV5-6; size: NA; D: NA; DNA: TGTGCCAGCAGCTTGGCAGGGGTAGGCAATCAGCCCCAGCATTTT; CDR3: CASSLAGVGNQPQHF
J: TRBJ2-1; V: TRBV19; size: NA; D: TRBD2; DNA: TGTGCCAGTAGTTGGACTAGCGGGCCCCAAGGGGATGAGCAGTTCTTC; CDR3: CASSWTSGPQGDEQFF
J: TRBJ1-2; V: TRBV2; size: few; D: NA; DNA: TGTGCCAGCAGCCGGGACTCCCAAGGCGGCTACACCTTC; CDR3: CASSRDSQGGYTF
J: TRBJ1-5; V: TRBV10-2; size: once; D: TRBD1; DNA: TGCGCCAGCAGGCCCTCGACAGGGGATCAGCCCCAGCATTTT; CDR3: CASRPSTGDQPQHF
J: TRBJ2-6; V: TRBV5-4; size: NA; D: TRBD1; DNA: TGTGCCAGCAGCTCCCCCGGGACAGGGCCTGGGGCCAACGTCCTGACTTTC; CDR3: CASSSPGTGPGANVLTF
J: TRBJ2-7; V: TRBV6-6; size: few; D: TRBD1; DNA: TGTGCCAGCAGCCCCCGACAGGGGTGGTCTTACGAGCAGTACTTC; CDR3: CASSPRQGWSYEQYF
J: TRBJ2-7; V: TRBV10-3; size: NA; D: NA; DNA: TGTGCCATCAGTGAGTCGCTGGGCTCCTCCGAGCAGTACTTC; CDR3: CAISESLGSSEQYF
J: TRBJ2-7; V: TRBV9; size: NA; D: TRBD2; DNA: TGTGCCAGCAGCGCAACCGGGACTAGCGGGTCCTACGAGCAGTACTTC; CDR3: CASSATGTSGSYEQYF
J: TRBJ1-1; V: TRBV7-3; size: NA; D: NA; DNA: TGTGCCAGCAGCTTAGACAACAGGGCCACTGAAGCTTTCTTT; CDR3: CASSLDNRATEAFF
J: TRBJ2-7; V: TRBV5-5; size: NA; D: NA; DNA: TGTGCCAGCAGCTTTACAGATTACGAGCAGTACTTC; CDR3: CASSFTDYEQYF
J: TRBJ2-7; V: TRBV27; size: NA; D: TRBD1; DNA: TGTGCCAGCAGTTTCCTAACCCGGGGACAGGGACTCTACGAGCAGTACTTC; CDR3: CASSFLTRGQGLYEQYF
J: TRBJ1-5; V: TRBV5-8; size: NA; D: NA; DNA: TGTGCCAGCAGAGAGGAGAACAGGCCCCATCAGCCCCAGCATTTT; CDR3: CASREENRPHQPQHF
J: TRBJ1-2; V: TRBV18; size: NA; D: NA; DNA: TGTGCCAGCTCAGGGCAGGGGATTAACTATGGCTACACCTTC; CDR3: CASSGQGINYGYTF
J: TRBJ2-7; V: TRBV7-2; size: few; D: TRBD1; DNA: TGTGCCAGCAGCCCCCCGCTCGGGGACAGGGGGGATGACGAGCAGTACTTC; CDR3: CASSPPLGDRGDDEQYF
J: TRBJ2-3; V: TRBV6-4; size: once; D: NA; DNA: TGTGCCAGCAGTGACCGGGGGTCCGCAGATACGCAGTATTTT; CDR3: CASSDRGSADTQYF
J: TRBJ2-3; V: TRBV7-6; size: NA; D: TRBD2; DNA: TGTGCCAGCAGCCTGGGGGCTAGCGGGAGGACAGATACGCAGTATTTT; CDR3: CASSLGASGRTDTQYF
J: TRBJ2-3; V: TRBV7-6; size: NA; D: TRBD2; DNA: TGTGCCAGCAGCTTAGGCGGGAGAGGAGATACGCAGTATTTT; CDR3: CASSLGGRGDTQYF
J: TRBJ1-5; V: TRBV7-8; size: NA; D: NA; DNA: TGTGCCAGCAGCCCATCGACGGGGAATCAGCCCCAGCATTTT; CDR3: CASSPSTGNQPQHF
J: TRBJ1-1; V: TRBV27; size: NA; D: TRBD1; DNA: TGTGCCAGCACCCCAGGGGGCAGGGTGAAGTTGAGCACTGAAGCTTTCTTT; CDR3: CASTPGGRVKLSTEAFF
J: TRBJ2-7; V: TRBV23-1; size: NA; D: NA; DNA: TGCGCCAGCAGCCACAACGGGAACTACGAGCAGTACTTC; CDR3: CASSHNGNYEQYF
J: TRBJ2-6; V: TRBV21-1; size: NA; D: NA; DNA: TGTGCCAGCAGCAAAGGCGAGCGGGAGGTCGACTCTGGGGCCAACGTCCTGACTTTC; CDR3: CASSKGEREVDSGANVLTF
J: TRBJ2-3; V: TRBV6-1; size: NA; D: TRBD2; DNA: TGTGCCACCCAAGGGACTAGCAGTGCAGATACGCAGTATTTT; CDR3: CATQGTSSADTQYF
J: TRBJ2-1; V: TRBV29-1; size: NA; D: NA; DNA: TGCAGCGCCGCCCAGGTCAAAGAGCAGTTCTTC; CDR3: CSAAQVKEQFF